This T cell receptor beta chain was profiled in a study of yellow fever vaccine responses in identical twins. Study conclusions and caveats: Reportedly, twins showed a vaccine T cell response that looked partly convergent and partly personalized.

Points on this clonotype: The target antigen is unknown.

TCRdb itself ran the RT-PCR reads through MiXCR, one entry per CDR3 protein. The sample consists of more than 2,500 distinct CDR3 sequences, around 90% of them appearing once. V was shortened by 7 bases and J by 0 bases, with 10 bases between the two germline ends. CDR3 length: 14 amino acids. Germline-derived CDR1 and CDR2 are SNHLY and FYNNEI. Here the sequenced sample was T cells from blood (PBMCs), unsorted or a sorted subset (not recorded which), taken before or after yellow fever vaccination (not recorded which). The chain links TRBV2 to TRBJ2-4; maybe TRBD1 (6 bases). The TCR originated in a female donor who received the yellow fever vaccine. The CDR3 DNA reads as TGTGCCAGCAAGGGGGACATAGCCAAAAACATTCAGTACTTC. This sequence encodes CASKGDIAKNIQYF.